The 12 T cell receptor beta chains below come from one sample, sequenced in a study of blood T cell repertoires in COVID-19. The method was immunoSEQ multiplex PCR; TCRdb's version includes in-frame clones alone and lacks a portion of them. The sample carries 250,000 to 300,000 clones, around 92% recorded once. Sequencing was carried out using PBMCs or T cells enriched from blood (not recorded which). These receptors were obtained from a woman in her sixties or seventies who had recovered from COVID-19.

The chain is built from TRBV19 and TRBJ2-2, with TRBD2 matching 7 bases. V dropped 6 bases and J dropped 0; count of bases not matched to a gene: 4. Germline CDR1 LNHDA, CDR2 SQIVND (reference sequence). The CDR3 covers 15 residues. The CDR3 coding sequence is TGTGCCAGTAGCCCGGGACTATCGAACACCGGGGAGCTGTTTTTT. Translating gives CASSPGLSNTGELFF. Filled out from reference TRBV19 and TRBJ2-2, the complete variable domain reads DGGITQSPKYLFRKEGQNVTLSCEQNLNHDAMYWYRQDPGQGLRLIYYSQIVNDFQKGDIAEGYSVSREKKESFPLTVTSAQKNPTAFYLCASSPGLSNTGELFFGEGSRLTVL.

This chain connects TRBV29-1 to TRBJ2-5; no reliable D call. Germline CDR1 reads SQVTM; CDR2 reads ANQGSEA. The CDR3 is 11 amino acids. Trimming took off 5 bases at V and 2 bases at J, with 6 bases between the two ends. The CDR3 is CSVIQQETQYF. The CDR3 nucleotides are TGCAGCGTTATCCAGCAAGAGACCCAGTACTTC. Filled out from reference TRBV29-1 and TRBJ2-5, the complete variable domain reads SAVISQKPSRDICQRGTSLTIQCQVDSQVTMMFWYRQQPGQSLTLIATANQGSEATYESGFVIDKFPISRPNLTFSTLTVSNMSPEDSSIYLCSVIQQETQYFGPGTRLLVL.

V gene TRBV11-1 combines with J gene TRBJ1-2; 7 bases are shared with TRBD1. The CDR3 runs 13 residues. The germline V gene encodes CDR1 SGHAT and CDR2 FQDESV (reference sequence). V lost 5 bases to trimming and J lost 6 bases; unmatched junction nucleotides: 6. CDR3 in DNA: TGTGCCAGCAGCGATAAAGGGGGCGATGGCTACACCTTC. This codes for CASSDKGGDGYTF.

The genes are TRBV28 and TRBJ2-1; D might be TRBD2 (6 bases). Deletions cut 5 bases from V and 8 bases from J, with 16 bases between. CDR1 is MDHEN, CDR2 SYDVKM, per germline. The CDR3 contains 14 residues. Here the CDR3 reads CASSLRESRDEQFF. The CDR3 coding sequence is TGTGCCAGCAGTCTCCGGGAGTCCCGTGATGAGCAGTTCTTC.

The genes are TRBV5-1 and TRBJ1-1; a possible D gene is TRBD1 (5 bases). This CDR3 spans 15 amino acids. Germline loops: CDR1 SGHRS, CDR2 YFSETQ. Deletions cut 2 bases from V and 5 bases from J, with 16 bases between. CDR3 protein: CASSFGTDGGTEAFF. The CDR3 DNA reads TGCGCCAGCAGCTTCGGGACGGACGGGGGTACTGAAGCTTTCTTT.

The chain uses TRBV28 and TRBJ1-2, with D perhaps matching TRBD1 (6 bases). From germline, CDR1 is MDHEN and CDR2 SYDVKM. CDR3 length: 13 residues. Trimming left V 6 bases short and J 7 bases short, with 15 bases between. CDR3 sequence: CASRPDSRGGYTF. As DNA, the CDR3 is TGTGCCAGCAGACCCGATTCCAGGGGTGGCTACACCTTC.

This clone was counted a single time. This sequence joins TRBV11-3 and TRBJ2-1; TRBD2 might be the D (7 bases). Germline values: CDR1 SGHNT, CDR2 YENEEA. There are 16 residues in the CDR3. The V gene lost 6 bases and the J gene lost 0 bases, with 15 bases spanning the gap. The chain's CDR3 is CASSSRGLSSYNEQFF. In DNA, the CDR3 is TGTGCCAGCAGTTCGCGGGGGCTGAGCTCCTACAATGAGCAGTTCTTC.

The chain carries TRBV11-3 and TRBJ2-1; the D gene is possibly TRBD2 (5 bases). The CDR3 length is 13 residues. V lost 4 bases and J lost 7, with 11 bases in between. CDR1 and CDR2 from the germline V gene are SGHNT and YENEEA. The CDR3 bases are TGTGCCAGCAGCTCTCAAAGGAGGAATGAGCAGTTCTTC. It codes for CASSSQRRNEQFF.

To note about this clone: At the DNA level, this CDR3 is encoded by other sequences in the same sample as well. The chain combines TRBV12-3 or TRBV12-4 with TRBJ1-1, with TRBD1 identical over 7 bases. This CDR3 comprises 13 residues. V lost 3 bases to trimming and J lost 3 bases; unmatched junction nucleotides: 1. The CDR3 loop reads CASSLTGYTEAFF. The DNA for the CDR3 is TGTGCCAGCAGTTTGACAGGGTACACTGAAGCTTTCTTT.

The V gene is TRBV5-6, the J gene TRBJ1-1; TRBD1 is a possible D gene (5 bases). The CDR3 has 14 residues. Deletions cut 4 bases from V and 4 bases from J, with 14 bases between. In germline, CDR1 is SGHDT, CDR2 YYEEEE. The chain's CDR3 is CASSPWGFGTEAFF. In nucleotides, the CDR3 is TGTGCCAGCAGCCCATGGGGCTTTGGCACTGAAGCTTTCTTT. Full variable domain (rest looked up from reference TRBV5-6 and TRBJ1-1): DAGVTQSPTHLIKTRGQQVTLRCSPKSGHDTVSWYQQALGQGPQFIFQYYEEEERQRGNFPDRFSGHQFPNYSSELNVNALLLGDSALYLCASSPWGFGTEAFFGQGTRLTVV.

V usage is TRBV5-1 and J usage is TRBJ2-5; 8 positions agree with TRBD1. V was pared by 2 bases and J by 4 bases, with 4 bases of the junction left unmatched. The CDR3 sequence is 14 residues long. CDR1 is SGHRS and CDR2 is YFSETQ in the germline V gene. The CDR3 region is CASSLSGQGETQYF. In DNA, the CDR3 is TGCGCCAGCAGCTTATCAGGACAGGGAGAGACCCAGTACTTC.

The V call is TRBV7-9, the J call TRBJ1-4, with D possibly matching TRBD1 (5 bases). The CDR3 runs to 15 residues. Germline CDR1 and CDR2: SEHNR and FQNEAQ (reference sequence). V lost 0 bases and J lost 7, with 12 bases in between. The DNA of the CDR3 is TGTGCCAGCAGCTTAGCTTCTCTGGGGGGTGAAAAACTGTTTTTT. Translation gives CASSLASLGGEKLFF.